This T cell receptor beta chain was sequenced for a study of T cell repertoires in cytomegalovirus infection. TCRdb redid the calling of the reads with MiXCR, one entry per CDR3 protein. Here the sample spans some 120,000 distinct CDR3 sequences, 10% being singletons. This clonotype came up a few times. Its target is not known. V lost 7 bases and J lost 2; bases outside the gene matches: 8. CDR1 is SGHVS and CDR2 is FQNEAQ in the germline V gene. This CDR3 is 14 amino acids long. The sample consisted of PBMCs, sequenced either directly or after in vitro stimulation (not recorded which). This chain uses TRBV7-8 with TRBJ2-7, with TRBD2 matching 7 bases. The clonotype comes from a human donor in good health (CMV status not recorded). Some clones in this sample may be carry-over from other donors' samples. In DNA form, the CDR3 reads TGTGCCAGCACCCCGGGAGGAGGCCCCTACGAGCAGTACTTC. Protein product: CASTPGGGPYEQYF.